This TCR beta chain is drawn from a study of T cells in Graves' hyperthyroidism and ophthalmopathy. This CDR3 is built from 14 residues. The ends were cut back, 2 bases at V and 9 bases at J, with 11 bases in the middle. From germline, CDR1 is LGHNA and CDR2 YNFKEQ. Study-wide results and limits: In validation, the model predicted ophthalmopathy. These predictions came a median about 6.5 months before onset.

RNA transcripts were the template for amplifying TCR beta CDR3 regions. When the TCR CDR3 underwent first-round RT-PCR, the HTBI primer set was used. MiXCR was run by TCRdb on the multiplex PCR reads, yielding one entry per CDR3 protein. The profile shows almost 600,000 distinct CDR3 sequences, 40% to 55% of them singletons. About this clonotype itself: The antigen is not known.

Graves' hyperthyroidism is called stable when ophthalmopathy does not progress within 18 months. V usage is TRBV4-2 and J usage is TRBJ2-6; tentative D call: TRBD2 (6 bases). Sequencing was carried out using peripheral blood or thyroid tissue (not recorded which). This TCR derives from a woman between 18 and 29 years old with Graves' hyperthyroidism. The CDR3 sequence is CASSQPGRGNVLTF. The CDR3 coding sequence is TGTGCCAGCAGCCAACCTGGGCGGGGCAACGTCCTGACTTTC.